This TCR beta chain originates from a study of T cell responses to AZD1222 COVID-19 vaccine. The protocol was immunoSEQ multiplex PCR, while the TCRdb copy is restricted to in-frame clones and leaves out a portion. The sample includes about 150,000 clones, 90% of them seen just once. The V gene's germline CDR1 is KGHSH and CDR2 LQKENI. The V end was cut by 2 bases, the J end by 0 bases, with 16 bases between. The CDR3 covers 17 residues. Remarks on this clone: The antigen is not known.

Whole-study findings and limits: Baseline serology detected seropositivity in only five or six AZD1222 recipients. Spike-wide vaccine-associated CD4 TCRs dominated at 160-218 and 743-854.

This receptor was obtained from an adult in good health. Here the sequenced sample was peripheral blood, taken on day 0 of AZD1222 vaccination. The rearrangement uses TRBV18 and TRBJ1-1; D ambiguous. CDR3 loop: CASSPVSWVNMNTEAFF. The CDR3 bases are TGTGCCAGCTCACCAGTTTCGTGGGTCAACATGAACACTGAAGCTTTCTTT.